This T cell receptor (beta chain) was sequenced during a study of T cells after posttransplantation cyclophosphamide. Assay used: immunoSEQ multiplex PCR; TCRdb lists only in-frame clones, some missing. The table includes 30,000 to 45,000 clones, 78% detected once. Busulfan-fludarabine conditioning, marrow transplant, and cyclophosphamide on days +3 and +4 were administered. Only one count was recorded for this clone. Its antigen is not identified. Overall study results and limits: Blood and skin or GI T cell repertoires showed limited TRB overlap. TRB clonality was highly associated with recipient CMV seropositivity and reactivation.

Sequenced material: CD4+ T cells sorted from blood, taken 1,900 to 2,000 days after a stem cell transplant with posttransplant cyclophosphamide. This sequence was found in a female patient aged 40 to 50 who received an allogeneic stem cell transplant from a related donor, was CMV-positive, and had no GVHD. Some T cells may be the graft donor's.

The DNA of the CDR3 is TGTGCCAGCACCAACATTAGCGGGGGGGCTGGAGAGACCCAGTACTTC. As protein: CASTNISGGAGETQYF. The rearrangement joins TRBV28 to TRBJ2-5, with 11 nucleotides matching TRBD2. CDR3 length: 16 amino acids. Germline assignment: CDR1 MDHEN and CDR2 SYDVKM. Losses at the gene ends were 7 bases for V and 4 bases for J; bases not matched to a gene: 11.